The rows below give T cell receptor beta chains drawn from one sample of a study of cytomegalovirus exposure and HLA in healthy donors. Assay used: immunoSEQ multiplex PCR; TCRdb lists only in-frame clones, some missing. The data contain around 190,000 clones, roughly 77% of them singletons. Source material: PBMCs. The source is a man in his thirties or forties in good health and CMV-seropositive. Each CDR3 is given without its conserved first and last residue.

CDR3 length | J gene | V gene | CDR3 protein
15 | TRBJ1-4 | TRBV7-9 | ASSLGLGVPGNEKLF
13 | TRBJ2-5 | TRBV5-1 | ASSRGQGTQETQY
12 | TRBJ1-1 | TRBV7-2 | ASSLTGSYTEAF
14 | TRBJ2-1 | TRBV7-6 | ASSPDWRGSYNEQF
12 | TRBJ2-7 | TRBV2 | ATLAGERSYEQY
11 | TRBJ2-1 | TRBV10-3 | AISGLEGNEQF
12 | TRBJ2-3 | TRBV30 | AWSGLAVTDTQY
13 | TRBJ1-1 | TRBV7-9 | ASSLGHRVETEAF
14 | TRBJ2-5 | TRBV29-1 | SVDSLAGNRMGTQY
13 | TRBJ2-6 | TRBV7-3 | ASSIQGAGANVLT
18 | TRBJ2-5 | TRBV27 | VSSRQGLAGGWGYHEEQY
12 | TRBJ1-2 | TRBV30 | AWKGQGATYGYT
12 | TRBJ2-3 | TRBV6-5 | ASSLAGSTDTQY
13 | TRBJ2-3 | TRBV11-2 | ASSLGQGGADTQY
12 | TRBJ1-2 | TRBV2 | ASRGDFRSYGYT
11 | TRBJ1-4 | TRBV5-6 | ASSLSGAEKLF
12 | TRBJ1-1 | TRBV11-1 | ASSLRQGGTEAF